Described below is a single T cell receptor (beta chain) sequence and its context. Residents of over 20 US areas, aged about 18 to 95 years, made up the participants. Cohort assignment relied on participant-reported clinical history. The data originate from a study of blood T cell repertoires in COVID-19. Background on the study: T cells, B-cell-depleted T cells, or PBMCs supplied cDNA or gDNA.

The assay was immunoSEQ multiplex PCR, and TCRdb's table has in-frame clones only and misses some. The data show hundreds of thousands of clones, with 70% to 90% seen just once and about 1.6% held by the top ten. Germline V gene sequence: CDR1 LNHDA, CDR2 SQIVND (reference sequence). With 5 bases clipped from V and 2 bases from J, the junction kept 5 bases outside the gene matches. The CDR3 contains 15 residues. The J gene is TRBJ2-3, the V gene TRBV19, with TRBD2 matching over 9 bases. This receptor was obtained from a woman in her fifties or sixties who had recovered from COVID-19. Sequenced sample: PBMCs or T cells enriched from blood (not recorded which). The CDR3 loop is CASSRLAEYTDTQYF. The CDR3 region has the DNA TGTGCCAGTAGTCGACTAGCGGAATACACAGATACGCAGTATTTT.